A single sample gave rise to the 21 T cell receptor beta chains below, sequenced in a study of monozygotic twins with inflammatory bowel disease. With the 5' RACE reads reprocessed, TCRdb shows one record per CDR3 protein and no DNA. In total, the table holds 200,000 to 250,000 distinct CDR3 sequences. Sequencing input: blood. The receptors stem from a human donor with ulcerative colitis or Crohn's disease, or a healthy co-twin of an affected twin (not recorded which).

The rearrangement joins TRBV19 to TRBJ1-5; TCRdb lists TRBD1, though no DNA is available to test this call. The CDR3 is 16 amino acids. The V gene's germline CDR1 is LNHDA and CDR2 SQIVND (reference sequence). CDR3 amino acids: CASSIDDRTGNQPQHF.

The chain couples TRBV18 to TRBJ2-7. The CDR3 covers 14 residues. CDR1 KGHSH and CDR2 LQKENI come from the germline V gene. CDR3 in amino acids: CASSPPSKSYEQYF.

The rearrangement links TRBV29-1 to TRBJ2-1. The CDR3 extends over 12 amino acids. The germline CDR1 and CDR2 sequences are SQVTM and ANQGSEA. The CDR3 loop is CSVYGRFGEQFF.

This CDR3 is CASSPGGTPSTYGYTF. J is TRBJ1-2 and V is TRBV3-1; with no DNA, the TCRdb D assignment of TRBD1 cannot be verified. The V gene's germline CDR1 is LGHDT and CDR2 YNNKEL (reference sequence). The CDR3 is 16 residues long. The whole variable domain, filled in from reference TRBV3-1 and TRBJ1-2, reads DTAVSQTPKYLVTQMGNDKSIKCEQNLGHDTMYWYKQDSKKFLKIMFSYNNKELIINETVPNRFSPKSPDKAHLNLHINSLELGDSAVYFCASSPGGTPSTYGYTFGSGTRLTVV.

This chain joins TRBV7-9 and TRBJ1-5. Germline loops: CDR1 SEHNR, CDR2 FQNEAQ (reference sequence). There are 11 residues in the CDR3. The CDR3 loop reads CASSFGGAQHF.

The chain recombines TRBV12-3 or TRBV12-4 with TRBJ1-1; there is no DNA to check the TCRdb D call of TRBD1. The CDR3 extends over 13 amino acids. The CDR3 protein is CVSTALMNTEAFF.

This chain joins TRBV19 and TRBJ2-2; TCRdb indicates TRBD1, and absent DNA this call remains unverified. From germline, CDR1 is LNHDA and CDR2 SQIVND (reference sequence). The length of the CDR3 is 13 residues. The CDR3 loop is CASRAPNTGELFF.

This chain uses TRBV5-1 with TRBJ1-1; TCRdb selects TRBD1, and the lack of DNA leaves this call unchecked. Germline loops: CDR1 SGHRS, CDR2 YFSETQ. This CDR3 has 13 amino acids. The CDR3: CASTGTGEGVAFF.

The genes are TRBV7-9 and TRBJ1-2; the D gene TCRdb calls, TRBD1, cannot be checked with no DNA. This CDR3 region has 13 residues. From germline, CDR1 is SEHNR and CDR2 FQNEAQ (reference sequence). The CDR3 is CASSPITGPGYTF.

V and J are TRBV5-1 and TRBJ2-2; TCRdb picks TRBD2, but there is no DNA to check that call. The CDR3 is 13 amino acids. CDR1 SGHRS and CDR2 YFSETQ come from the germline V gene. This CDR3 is CATAPSGTGELFF.

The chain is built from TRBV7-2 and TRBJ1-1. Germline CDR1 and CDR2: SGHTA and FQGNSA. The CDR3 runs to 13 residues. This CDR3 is CASSTEGRTEAFF.

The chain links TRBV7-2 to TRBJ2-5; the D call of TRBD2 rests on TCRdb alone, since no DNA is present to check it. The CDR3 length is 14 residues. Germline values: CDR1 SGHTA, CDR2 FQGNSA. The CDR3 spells CASSWGLAEETQYF.

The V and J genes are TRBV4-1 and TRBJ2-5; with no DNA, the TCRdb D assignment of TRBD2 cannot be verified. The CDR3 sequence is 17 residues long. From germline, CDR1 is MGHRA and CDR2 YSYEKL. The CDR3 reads CASSQDDASAGVRTQYF.

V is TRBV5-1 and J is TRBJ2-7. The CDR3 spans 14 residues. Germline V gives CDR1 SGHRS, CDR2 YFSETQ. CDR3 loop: CASSSTNRHYEQYF.

The CDR3 region is CASSQDIVNQPQHF. V gene TRBV4-1 combines with J gene TRBJ1-5. Germline lookup yields CDR1 MGHRA and CDR2 YSYEKL. The CDR3 consists of 14 residues.

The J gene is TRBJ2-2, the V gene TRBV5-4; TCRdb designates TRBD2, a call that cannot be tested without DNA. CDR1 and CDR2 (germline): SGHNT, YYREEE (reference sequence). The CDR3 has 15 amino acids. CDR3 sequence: CASSLGGTNTGELFF.

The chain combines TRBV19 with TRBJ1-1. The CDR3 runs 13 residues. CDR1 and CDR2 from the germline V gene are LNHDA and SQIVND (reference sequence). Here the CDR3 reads CASTSTLNTEAFF.

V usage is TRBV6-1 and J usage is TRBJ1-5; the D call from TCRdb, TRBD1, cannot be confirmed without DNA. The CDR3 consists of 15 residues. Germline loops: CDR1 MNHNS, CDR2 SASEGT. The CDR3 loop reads CASSRSRDSNQPQHF.

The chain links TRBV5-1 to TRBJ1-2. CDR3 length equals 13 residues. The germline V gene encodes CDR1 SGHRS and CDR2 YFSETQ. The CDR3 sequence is CASSWDSGYGYTF.

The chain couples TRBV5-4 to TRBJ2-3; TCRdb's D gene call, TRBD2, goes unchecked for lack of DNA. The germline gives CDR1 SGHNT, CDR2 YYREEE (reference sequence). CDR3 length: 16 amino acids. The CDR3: CASSVEGRTSTDTQYF.

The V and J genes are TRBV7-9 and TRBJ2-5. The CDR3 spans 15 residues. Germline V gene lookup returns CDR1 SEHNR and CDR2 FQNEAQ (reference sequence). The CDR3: CASSLAPYAQETQYF.